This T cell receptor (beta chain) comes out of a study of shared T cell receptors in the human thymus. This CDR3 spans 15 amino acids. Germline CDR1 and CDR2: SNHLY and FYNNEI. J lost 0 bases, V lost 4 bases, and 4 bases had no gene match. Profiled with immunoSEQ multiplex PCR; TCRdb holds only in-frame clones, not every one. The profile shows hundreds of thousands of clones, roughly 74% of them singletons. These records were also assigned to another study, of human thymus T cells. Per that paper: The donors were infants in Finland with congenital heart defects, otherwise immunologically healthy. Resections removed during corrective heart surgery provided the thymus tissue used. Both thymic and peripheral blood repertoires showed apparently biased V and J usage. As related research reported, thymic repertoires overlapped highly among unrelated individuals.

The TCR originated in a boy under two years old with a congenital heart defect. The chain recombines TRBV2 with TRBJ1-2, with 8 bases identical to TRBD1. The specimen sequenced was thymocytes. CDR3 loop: CASSVDRGANYGYTF. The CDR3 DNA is TGTGCCAGCAGTGTCGACAGGGGAGCTAACTATGGCTACACCTTC.